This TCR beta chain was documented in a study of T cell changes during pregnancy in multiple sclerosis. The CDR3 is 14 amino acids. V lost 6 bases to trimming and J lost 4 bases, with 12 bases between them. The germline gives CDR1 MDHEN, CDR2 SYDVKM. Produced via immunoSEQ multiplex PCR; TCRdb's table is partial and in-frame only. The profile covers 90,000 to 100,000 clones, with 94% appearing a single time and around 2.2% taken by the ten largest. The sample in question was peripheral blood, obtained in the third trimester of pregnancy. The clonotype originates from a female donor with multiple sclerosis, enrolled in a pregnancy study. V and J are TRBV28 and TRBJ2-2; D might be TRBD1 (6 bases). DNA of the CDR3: TGTGCCAGCAGCCTGGGACACCTCACCGGGGAGCTGTTTTTT. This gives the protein CASSLGHLTGELFF.